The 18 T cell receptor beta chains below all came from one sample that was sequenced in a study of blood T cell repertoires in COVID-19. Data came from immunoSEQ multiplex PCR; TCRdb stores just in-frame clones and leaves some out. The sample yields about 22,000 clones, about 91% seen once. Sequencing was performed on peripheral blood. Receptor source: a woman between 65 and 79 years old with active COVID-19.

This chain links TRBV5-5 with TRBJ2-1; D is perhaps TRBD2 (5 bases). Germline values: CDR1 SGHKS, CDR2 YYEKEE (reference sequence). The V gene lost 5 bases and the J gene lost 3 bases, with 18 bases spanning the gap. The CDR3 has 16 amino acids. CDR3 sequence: CASSSLSRADYNEQFF. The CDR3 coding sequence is TGTGCCAGCAGTTCCCTCTCGAGGGCCGACTACAATGAGCAGTTCTTC.

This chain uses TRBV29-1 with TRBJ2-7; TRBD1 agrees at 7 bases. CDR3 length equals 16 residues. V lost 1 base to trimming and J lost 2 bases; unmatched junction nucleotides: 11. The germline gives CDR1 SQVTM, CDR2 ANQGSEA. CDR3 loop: CSVEGEPGTATYEQYF. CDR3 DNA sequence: TGCAGCGTTGAAGGCGAACCCGGGACAGCCACCTACGAGCAGTACTTC.

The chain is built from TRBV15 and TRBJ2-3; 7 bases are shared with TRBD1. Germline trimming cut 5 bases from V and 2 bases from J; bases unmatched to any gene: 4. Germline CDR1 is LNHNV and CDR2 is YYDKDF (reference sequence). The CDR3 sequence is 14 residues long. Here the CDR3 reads CATSGGQVTDTQYF. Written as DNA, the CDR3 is TGTGCCACCAGCGGAGGACAGGTCACAGATACGCAGTATTTT.

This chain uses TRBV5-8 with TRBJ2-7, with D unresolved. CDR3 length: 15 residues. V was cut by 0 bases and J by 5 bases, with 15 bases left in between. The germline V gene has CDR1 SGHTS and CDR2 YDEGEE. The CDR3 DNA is TGTGCCAGCAGCTTGGGGCCTATCAGGCGACACGAGCAGTACTTC. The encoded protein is CASSLGPIRRHEQYF.

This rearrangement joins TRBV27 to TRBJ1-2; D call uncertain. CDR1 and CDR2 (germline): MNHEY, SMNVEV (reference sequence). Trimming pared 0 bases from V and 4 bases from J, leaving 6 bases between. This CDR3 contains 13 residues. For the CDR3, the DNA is TGTGCCAGCAGTTTATCAGAGCGCTATGGCTACACCTTC. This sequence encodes CASSLSERYGYTF.

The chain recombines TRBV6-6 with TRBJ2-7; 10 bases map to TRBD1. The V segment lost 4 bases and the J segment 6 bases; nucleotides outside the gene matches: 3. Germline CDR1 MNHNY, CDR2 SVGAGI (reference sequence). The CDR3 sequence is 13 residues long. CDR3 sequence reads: CASSWGTGVEQYF. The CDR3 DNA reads TGTGCCAGCAGTTGGGGGACAGGGGTCGAGCAGTACTTC.

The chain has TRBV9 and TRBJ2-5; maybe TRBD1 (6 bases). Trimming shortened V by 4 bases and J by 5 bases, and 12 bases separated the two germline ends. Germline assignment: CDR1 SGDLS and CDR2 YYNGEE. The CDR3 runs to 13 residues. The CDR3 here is CASSPRDRETQYF. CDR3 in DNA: TGTGCCAGCAGCCCCCGAGACAGGGAGACCCAGTACTTC.

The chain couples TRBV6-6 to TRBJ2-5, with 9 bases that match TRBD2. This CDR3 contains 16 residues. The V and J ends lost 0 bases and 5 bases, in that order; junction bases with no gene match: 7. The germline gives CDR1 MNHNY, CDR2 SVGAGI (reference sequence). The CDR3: CASSYSNSGSGETQYF. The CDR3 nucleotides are TGTGCCAGCAGTTACTCAAATAGCGGGAGCGGGGAGACCCAGTACTTC.

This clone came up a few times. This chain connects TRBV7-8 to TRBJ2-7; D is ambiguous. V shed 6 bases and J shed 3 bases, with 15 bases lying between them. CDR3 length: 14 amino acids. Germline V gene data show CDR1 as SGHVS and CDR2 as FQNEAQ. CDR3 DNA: TGTGCCAGCAGACAAATCCCCGACTTCTACGAGCAGTACTTC. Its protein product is CASRQIPDFYEQYF.

The CDR3 loop reads CASSFFTGGRGNTIYF. The CDR3 DNA follows: TGTGCCAGCAGCTTTTTTACGGGGGGCAGGGGAAACACCATATATTTT. The chain is built from TRBV11-2 and TRBJ1-3, with a tentative D call TRBD1 (6 bases). Between the trimmed V and J ends, which lost 3 bases and 4 bases, there was a span of 16 bases. This CDR3 has 16 amino acids. CDR1 is SGHAT, CDR2 FQNNGV, per germline.

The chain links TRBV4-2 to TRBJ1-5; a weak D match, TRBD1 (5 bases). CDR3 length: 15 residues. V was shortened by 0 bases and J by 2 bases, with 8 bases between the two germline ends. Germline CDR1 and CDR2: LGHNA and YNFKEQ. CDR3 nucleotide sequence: TGTGCCAGCAGCCAAGACAGGGATCGCAATCAGCCCCAGCATTTT. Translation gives CASSQDRDRNQPQHF.

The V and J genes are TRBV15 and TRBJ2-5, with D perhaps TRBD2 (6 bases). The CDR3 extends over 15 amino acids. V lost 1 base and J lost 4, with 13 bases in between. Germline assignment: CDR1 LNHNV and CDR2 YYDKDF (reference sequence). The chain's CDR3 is CATSRGAGMGETQYF. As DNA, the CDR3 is TGTGCCACCAGCAGAGGTGCGGGAATGGGAGAGACCCAGTACTTC.

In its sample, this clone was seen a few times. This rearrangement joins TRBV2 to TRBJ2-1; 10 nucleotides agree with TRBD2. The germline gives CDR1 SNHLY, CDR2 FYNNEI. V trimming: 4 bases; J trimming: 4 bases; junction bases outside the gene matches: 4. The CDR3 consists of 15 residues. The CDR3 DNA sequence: TGTGCCAGCAGTGTGATAGCGGGAGGTTACAATGAGCAGTTCTTC. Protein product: CASSVIAGGYNEQFF.

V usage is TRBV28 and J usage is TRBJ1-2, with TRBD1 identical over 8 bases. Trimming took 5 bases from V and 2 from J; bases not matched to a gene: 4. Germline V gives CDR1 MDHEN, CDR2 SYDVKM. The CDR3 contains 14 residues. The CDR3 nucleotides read TGTGCCAGCAGTGGGGACAGGAGGAACTATGGCTACACCTTC. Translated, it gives CASSGDRRNYGYTF.

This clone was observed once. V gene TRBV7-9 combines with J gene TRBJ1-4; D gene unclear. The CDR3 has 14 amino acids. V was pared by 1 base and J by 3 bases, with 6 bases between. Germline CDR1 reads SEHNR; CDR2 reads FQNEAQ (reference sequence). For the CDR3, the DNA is TGTGCCAGCAGCTTAGGCAGCGCTAATGAAAAACTGTTTTTT. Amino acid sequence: CASSLGSANEKLFF.

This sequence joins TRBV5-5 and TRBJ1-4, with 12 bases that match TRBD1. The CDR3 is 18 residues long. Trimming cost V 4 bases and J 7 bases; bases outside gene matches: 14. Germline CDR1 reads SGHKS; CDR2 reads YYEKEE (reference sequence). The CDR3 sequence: CASSLTGTGGAGGEKLFF. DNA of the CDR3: TGTGCCAGCAGCCTCACCGGGACAGGGGGCGCGGGTGGTGAAAAACTGTTTTTT. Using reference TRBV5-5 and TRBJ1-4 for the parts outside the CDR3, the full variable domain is DAGVTQSPTHLIKTRGQQVTLRCSPISGHKSVSWYQQVLGQGPQFIFQYYEKEERGRGNFPDRFSARQFPNYSSELNVNALLLGDSALYLCASSLTGTGGAGGEKLFFGSGTQLSVL.

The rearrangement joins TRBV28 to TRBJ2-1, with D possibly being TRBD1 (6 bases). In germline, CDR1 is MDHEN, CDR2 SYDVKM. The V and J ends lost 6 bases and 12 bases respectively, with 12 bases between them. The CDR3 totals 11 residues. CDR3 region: CASSTGTRQFF. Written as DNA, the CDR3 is TGTGCCAGCAGCACCGGGACACGGCAGTTCTTC.

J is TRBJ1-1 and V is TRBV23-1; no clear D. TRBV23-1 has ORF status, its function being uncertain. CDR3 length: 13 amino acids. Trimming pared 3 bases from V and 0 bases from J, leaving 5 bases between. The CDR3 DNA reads TGCGCCAGCAGTCACAGAATGAACACTGAAGCTTTCTTT. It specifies CASSHRMNTEAFF.